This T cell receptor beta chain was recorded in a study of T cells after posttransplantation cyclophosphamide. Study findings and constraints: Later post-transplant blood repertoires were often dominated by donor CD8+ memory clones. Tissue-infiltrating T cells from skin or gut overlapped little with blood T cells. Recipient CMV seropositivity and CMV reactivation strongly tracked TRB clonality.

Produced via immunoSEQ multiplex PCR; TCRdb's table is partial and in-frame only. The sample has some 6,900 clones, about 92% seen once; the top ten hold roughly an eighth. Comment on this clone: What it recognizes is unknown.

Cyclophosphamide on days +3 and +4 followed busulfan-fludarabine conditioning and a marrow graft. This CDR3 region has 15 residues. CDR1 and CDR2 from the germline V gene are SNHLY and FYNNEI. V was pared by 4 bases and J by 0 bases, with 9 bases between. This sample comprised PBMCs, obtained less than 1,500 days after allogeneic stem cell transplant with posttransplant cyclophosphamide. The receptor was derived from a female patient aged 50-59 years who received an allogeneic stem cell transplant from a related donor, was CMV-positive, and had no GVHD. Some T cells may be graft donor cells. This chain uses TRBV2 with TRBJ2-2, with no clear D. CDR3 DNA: TGTGCCAGCAGTGTAGTCAGGACGAACACCGGGGAGCTGTTTTTT. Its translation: CASSVVRTNTGELFF.